This T cell receptor (beta chain) appears in the sequencing data of a study of T cell responses to AZD1222 COVID-19 vaccine (dated by TCRdb to the early 2020s). For the wider study: TCR sequencing was performed for 230 to 250 trial participants, of whom approximately 200 were given two doses of AZD1222 and around 25 were given two doses of MenACWY control vaccine. Trial participants were enrolled by age into subgroups of 18-55, 56-69 and 70-plus years, and around 140, 26 and 57 TCR-sequenced participants, respectively, were included in these subgroups.

Comments on this clone: What antigen it recognizes has not been identified. No qualities accompany the bases; no much larger clone lies one base away. This specimen includes other DNA sequences encoding the same CDR3.

The CDR3 starts with the cysteine, ends with the phenylalanine, and has 14 residues. Only the CDR3 DNA stays, 42 bases, in frame from base 1. Trimming takes 3 bases from V and 2 bases from J, and the germline ends sit 11 bases apart. For CDR1 and CDR2, the germline V gene (reference sequence) lists SGHNT and YYREEE. Interpreted using the paper, the time point label stands for: about 28 days (+/-7) after the second vaccine dose. AZD1222 recipients given second doses at about 4 weeks or at about 12 weeks were pooled, since spike-specific TCR depth and breadth were not found to differ between the two schedules. Vaccinee samples were obtained from the UK trials COV001 and COV002, which included a single-blind randomized controlled phase 2/3 trial of AZD1222 (ChAdOx1 nCoV-19) in healthy adults. For TCRbeta chain sequencing, PBMC samples from trial participants were taken at day 0 and at day 28 after the second dose.

On the study overall, not on this receptor specifically: Most participants were white British and females outnumbered males, and the authors suggested that clonal diversity may have been underestimated. Reportedly, almost half of the unique spike-specific TCRs recognized epitopes lying outside the regions that are mutated in the B.1.351 and B.1.1.7 variants. After two AZD1222 doses, both the breadth and the depth of spike-specific TCRs were significantly higher than at day 0 and than in MenACWY recipients. Conclusions about previously exposed vaccinees are limited because only 5 or 6 AZD1222 recipients were SARS-CoV-2 seropositive at baseline. Because no samples from the day 14 peak response were available, repertoires could be characterized only after the peak T cell response. The 56-69-year group was small, and its depth increase did not reach significance, likely because of low power. Vaccine-associated CD4 TCRs spanned the whole spike protein, with dominant responses in regions 160-218 and 743-854.

The CDR3 regions of human TCRbeta chains were analyzed by immunosequencing. Per the authors' processing: TCRs in the repertoires were compared against a reference library of SARS-CoV-2-specific TCRs that had been generated with the MIRA antigen-specificity platform. Breadth meant the fraction of unique TCRs that were SARS-CoV-2-associated, whereas depth meant the fraction of total T cells that were SARS-CoV-2-associated. Using the MIRA data, each spike-specific TCR was assigned both to the spike region to which the TCR was reactive and to a CD4 or CD8 class. Log10-transformed breadth and depth values were compared by one-way ANOVA with Sidak's multiple comparisons tests. TCRdb limited this immuneACCESS table to in-frame rearrangements with V and J called. A share of clones is missing; checked studies link under half to unresolved V genes, and the rest is unexplained. D and trimming come from the DNA, and the V and J calls and clone size come from that table. This sample lists around 120,000 clones; about 86% were detected once. Of the sample, roughly 18% is held by the ten largest clones.

The sample consisted of peripheral blood, taken 28 days after the second AZD1222 dose. The rearranged chain carries TRBV5-4 and TRBJ1-2, with TRBD1 tentatively as D gene (6 bases match). The clonotype originates from an adult who received the AZD1222 COVID-19 vaccine. DNA sequence: TGTGCCAGCAGCTCCCCGACAGGCAACTATGGCTACACCTTC. Translated, it gives CASSSPTGNYGYTF.